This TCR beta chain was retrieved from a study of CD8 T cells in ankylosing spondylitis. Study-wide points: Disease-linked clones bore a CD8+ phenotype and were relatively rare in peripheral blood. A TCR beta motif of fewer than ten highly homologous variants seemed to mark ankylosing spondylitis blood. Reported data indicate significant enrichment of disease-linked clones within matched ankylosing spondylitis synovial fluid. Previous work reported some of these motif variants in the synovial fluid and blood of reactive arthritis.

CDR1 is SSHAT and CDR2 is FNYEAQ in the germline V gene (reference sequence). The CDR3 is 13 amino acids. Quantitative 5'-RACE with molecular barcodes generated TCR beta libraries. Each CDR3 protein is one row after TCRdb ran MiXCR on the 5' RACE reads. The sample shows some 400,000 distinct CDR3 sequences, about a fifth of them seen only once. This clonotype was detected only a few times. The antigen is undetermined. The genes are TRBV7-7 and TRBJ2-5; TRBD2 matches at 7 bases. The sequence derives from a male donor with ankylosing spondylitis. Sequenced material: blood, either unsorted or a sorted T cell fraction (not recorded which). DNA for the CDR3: TGTGCTAGCGGCGGCGGGAGAGGGGAGACCCAGTACTTC. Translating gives CASGGGRGETQYF.